The 2 T cell receptor beta chains below come from one sample, sequenced in a study of T cells after yellow fever vaccination. TCRdb re-derived calls from the 5' RACE reads in MiXCR, one entry per CDR3 protein. The sample has roughly 500,000 distinct CDR3 sequences, roughly 19% seen once. The sample was PBMCs, taken 15 days after the yellow fever booster vaccination. The receptors stem from a man between 25 and 39 years old who received the YFV17D yellow fever vaccine.

This clonotype occurred a few times. This sequence joins TRBV20-1 and TRBJ1-5, with D perhaps TRBD1 (5 bases). Germline CDR1 is DFQATT and CDR2 is SNEGSKA (reference sequence). V lost 5 bases, J lost 2 bases, and 16 bases lay in between. This CDR3 spans 15 amino acids. The CDR3 is CSALRRDRGNQPQHF. The CDR3 bases are TGCAGTGCTCTCAGGCGGGACCGAGGCAATCAGCCCCAGCATTTT.

The chain employs TRBV6-1 and TRBJ2-3; 10 positions match TRBD2. Germline CDR1 is MNHNS and CDR2 is SASEGT. V dropped 7 bases and J dropped 5; count of bases not matched to a gene: 9. The CDR3 extends over 15 amino acids. DNA for the CDR3: TGTGCCAGCACCTACCTAGCGGGAGTATTAGATACGCAGTATTTT. Translation gives CASTYLAGVLDTQYF.